This T cell receptor (beta chain) derives from a study of CD8 T cells in Susac syndrome. CDR1 SNHLY and CDR2 FYNNEI come from the germline V gene. CDR3 size: 10 residues. Trimming left V 9 bases short and J 5 bases short, with 6 bases between. Random hexamers were used to reverse transcribe about 0.45 to 1 ug of RNA. TCRdb recomputed calls from the immunoSEQ multiplex PCR reads with MiXCR, one row per CDR3 protein. The sample has some 52,000 distinct CDR3 sequences; 93% are singletons. The specimen sequenced was CD8+ T cells from PBMCs. The rearrangement uses TRBV2 and TRBJ2-3; D call uncertain. This TCR derives from a human donor with multiple sclerosis. CDR3 protein: CARGKDTQYF. CDR3 coding DNA: TGTGCCAGAGGAAAAGATACGCAGTATTTT.